This T cell receptor beta chain stems from a study of blood T cell repertoires in COVID-19. About the research overall: Samples of COVID-19 (acute and convalescent) were obtained from the United States, Italy and Spain. T cells, B-cell-depleted T cells, or PBMCs supplied cDNA or gDNA.

Source study methods: Amplification from reference gene primers served as the basis for estimated nucleated cell counts. Clones were sequenced by immunoSEQ multiplex PCR, and TCRdb holds only the in-frame ones, with some missing. D and trimming come from the DNA, and the V and J calls and clone size come from that table. The data contain about 210,000 clones, roughly 90% of them singletons. Trimming cost V 3 bases and J 6 bases; bases outside gene matches: 9. Germline V lookup: CDR1 SGHRS, CDR2 YFSETQ. This CDR3 comprises 16 residues. The sequenced material came from peripheral blood. This clonotype was obtained from a woman aged 40 to 49 with acute or convalescent COVID-19. The V and J genes are TRBV5-1 and TRBJ2-2, with TRBD2 matching over 9 bases. The CDR3 DNA reads as TGCGCCAGCAGCTCGGTACCCTTAGCGGGGGCCGGGGAGCTGTTTTTT. Translating it yields CASSSVPLAGAGELFF.